The 20 T cell receptor beta chains below come from one sample, sequenced in a study of graft-versus-host responses after intestinal transplantation. The repertoire was sequenced with immunoSEQ multiplex PCR; TCRdb's copy has only in-frame clones and lacks some. This repertoire shows about 15,000 clones, less than 45% found once; its top ten account for approximately 15%. With about 200,000 irradiated, violet-dye-labeled stimulator cells, about 200,000 CFSE-labeled responder cells were plated. The specimen was alloreactive CD8+ T cells from a mixed lymphocyte reaction culture, collected before intestinal transplant. Subset reported: CFSE-low proliferating T cells sorted from approximately 6-day pre-transplant mixed lymphocyte reaction (GvH or HvG direction). The receptors derive from a human patient who received an intestinal transplant.

The chain links TRBV29-1 to TRBJ2-7; 8 bases agree with TRBD1. In germline, CDR1 is SQVTM, CDR2 ANQGSEA. V dropped 7 bases and J dropped 3; count of bases not matched to a gene: 5. The CDR3 sequence is 12 residues long. CDR3 nucleotide sequence: TGCAGCGCGGGACAGGCAGACTACGAGCAGTACTTC. It encodes CSAGQADYEQYF.

This clone was seen more than once but under ten times. This chain links TRBV2 with TRBJ1-6; 7 bases map to TRBD1. This CDR3 is built from 16 residues. Germline V CDR1 and CDR2: SNHLY, FYNNEI. V lost 4 bases, J lost 5 bases, and 8 bases stayed unmatched. CDR3 in amino acids: CASSVPTGVDNSPLHF. DNA of the CDR3: TGTGCCAGCAGTGTACCTACAGGGGTAGATAATTCACCCCTCCACTTT. Using reference TRBV2 and TRBJ1-6 for the parts outside the CDR3, the full variable domain is EPEVTQTPSHQVTQMGQEVILRCVPISNHLYFYWYRQILGQKVEFLVSFYNNEISEKSEIFDDQFSVERPDGSNFTLKIRSTKLEDSAMYFCASSVPTGVDNSPLHFGNGTRLTVT.

There are a few counts of this clone. The chain has TRBV29-1 and TRBJ1-2; 10 positions agree with TRBD1. Losses at the gene ends were 4 bases for V and 4 bases for J; bases not matched to a gene: 6. From germline, CDR1 is SQVTM and CDR2 ANQGSEA. CDR3 size: 14 residues. The CDR3 sequence is CSVARQGAAYGYTF. DNA for the CDR3: TGCAGCGTTGCCAGACAGGGGGCGGCCTATGGCTACACCTTC.

The chain recombines TRBV19 with TRBJ2-1; TRBD2 aligns across 9 bases. The germline V gene has CDR1 LNHDA and CDR2 SQIVND (reference sequence). This CDR3 is built from 15 residues. V trimming: 5 bases; J trimming: 4 bases; junction bases outside the gene matches: 6. The CDR3: CASSLAGLAYNEQFF. In nucleotides, the CDR3 is TGTGCCAGTAGTTTGGCGGGACTAGCTTACAATGAGCAGTTCTTC.

This clone appeared once. The V call is TRBV6-6, the J call TRBJ1-4, with TRBD1 as a possible D gene (5 bases). The CDR3 is made up of 15 amino acids. Germline V lookup: CDR1 MNHNY, CDR2 SVGAGI (reference sequence). V was clipped by 2 bases and J by 3 bases, with 10 bases between them. CDR3 sequence: CASSYVREPNEKLFF. Written as DNA, the CDR3 is TGTGCCAGCAGTTACGTCAGGGAACCTAATGAAAAACTGTTTTTT.

The chain recombines TRBV7-9 with TRBJ1-1; maybe TRBD1 (6 bases). Germline V gene lookup returns CDR1 SEHNR and CDR2 FQNEAQ (reference sequence). The CDR3 consists of 17 residues. Deletions cut 7 bases from V and 3 bases from J, with 24 bases between. CDR3 amino acids: CASTSWTSQGLDTEAFF. CDR3 DNA sequence: TGTGCCAGCACCTCCTGGACCTCACAGGGATTGGACACTGAAGCTTTCTTT.

J is TRBJ1-2 and V is TRBV7-2, with a weak D call TRBD1 (5 bases). This CDR3 has 16 amino acids. The V gene lost 3 bases and the J gene lost 3 bases, with 17 bases spanning the gap. CDR1 is SGHTA, CDR2 FQGNSA, per germline. This CDR3 is CASSFWAGKGYYGYTF. CDR3 coding DNA: TGTGCCAGCAGCTTTTGGGCAGGGAAGGGGTACTATGGCTACACCTTC.

This clone was found a few times. The V call is TRBV11-3, the J call TRBJ2-3; 9 nucleotides align to TRBD2. There are 15 residues in the CDR3. V lost 1 base and J lost 1; bases outside the gene matches: 0. The germline gives CDR1 SGHNT, CDR2 YENEEA. For the CDR3, the DNA is TGTGCCAGCAGCTTAGGGACTAGCGGCACAGATACGCAGTATTTT. Its translation: CASSLGTSGTDTQYF.

The genes are TRBV6-5 and TRBJ2-2; 13 nucleotides match TRBD2. CDR3 length: 15 amino acids. The V segment lost 6 bases and the J segment 7 bases; nucleotides outside the gene matches: 5. CDR1 MNHEY and CDR2 SVGAGI come from the germline V gene. The DNA of the CDR3 is TGTGCCAGCAGCTTTGGGACTAGCGGGATCGGGGAGCTGTTTTTT. Translation gives CASSFGTSGIGELFF.

CDR3 DNA sequence: TGTGCCAGTAGACCTACTAGCGGGAGTGTTAAGGTCCACAATGAGCAGTTCTTC. Translation: CASRPTSGSVKVHNEQFF. The chain combines TRBV19 with TRBJ2-1, with 11 positions matching TRBD2. After removal of 6 bases from V and 5 bases from J, the junction contained 15 bases not matched to a gene. CDR1 LNHDA and CDR2 SQIVND come from the germline V gene (reference sequence). CDR3 length: 18 amino acids.

The J gene is TRBJ1-6, the V gene TRBV30, with D tentatively TRBD1 (5 bases). Looked up from germline, CDR1 is GTSNPN and CDR2 is SVGIG (reference sequence). Trimming cost V 0 bases and J 10 bases, with 13 bases left between them. The CDR3 loop spans 14 amino acids. CDR3 in amino acids: CAWSVGGRGSPLHF. CDR3 sequence (DNA): TGTGCCTGGAGTGTTGGGGGGAGAGGGTCACCCCTCCACTTT.

Written as DNA, the CDR3 is TGCGCCAGCAGCCAAGTGAAACTAGCCATCAATGAGCAGTTCTTC. Residues: CASSQVKLAINEQFF. The V gene is TRBV4-1, the J gene TRBJ2-1, with D tentatively TRBD2 (6 bases). Germline V gene sequence: CDR1 MGHRA, CDR2 YSYEKL. The CDR3 runs to 15 residues. The V and J ends lost 1 base and 6 bases respectively, with 13 bases between them.

In this sample, this clone turned up once. Within the sample, other DNA sequences also encode this same CDR3. The chain combines TRBV27 with TRBJ2-3, with D perhaps TRBD1 (6 bases). The germline V gene has CDR1 MNHEY and CDR2 SMNVEV (reference sequence). Trimming removed 5 bases at V and 8 bases at J, with 17 bases between. The CDR3 runs to 14 residues. CDR3 sequence (DNA): TGTGCCAGCAGTCCGGGACAAGGGGGATTTACGCAGTATTTT. Its protein product is CASSPGQGGFTQYF.

In its sample, this clone was seen a few times. The V and J genes are TRBV10-2 and TRBJ1-1; 7 bases are shared with TRBD1. The germline CDR1 and CDR2 sequences are WSHSY and SAAADI. The CDR3 contains 14 residues. The V and J ends lost 6 bases and 3 bases, in that order; junction bases with no gene match: 7. The CDR3 DNA reads TGCGCCAGCAGGATCGTCCAGGGGGACACTGAAGCTTTCTTT. It yields the protein CASRIVQGDTEAFF.

This clone was picked up a small number of times. The genes are TRBV4-1 and TRBJ1-2, with 7 bases that match TRBD1. This CDR3 contains 13 residues. CDR1 is MGHRA and CDR2 is YSYEKL in the germline V gene. With V trimmed by 0 bases and J by 8 bases, 3 bases remained unmatched. The CDR3 bases are TGCGCCAGCAGCCAAGAATGGACAGGCGGCTACACCTTC. Protein product: CASSQEWTGGYTF.

A note on this clone: Its ends do not fully match the called genes, so a read error is possible. The chain joins TRBV4-3 to TRBJ2-1, with a weak D call TRBD1 (6 bases). Germline V gene lookup returns CDR1 LGHNA and CDR2 YSLEER. This CDR3 region has 12 residues. The CDR3 spells CASSQTGQIPLF. The CDR3 coding sequence is TGCGCCAGCAGCCAAACGGGACAAATCCCCCTCTTC.

This chain joins TRBV4-1 and TRBJ2-1; 9 bases align to TRBD2. CDR1 is MGHRA, CDR2 YSYEKL, per germline. The CDR3 totals 16 residues. Trimming cost V 4 bases and J 4 bases; bases outside gene matches: 8. CDR3 nucleotide sequence: TGCGCCAGCAGCCGCCGACTAGCGGCTCTTTACAATGAGCAGTTCTTC. Translation: CASSRRLAALYNEQFF.

This clone was detected only a few times. This rearrangement joins TRBV29-1 to TRBJ1-2; 9 nucleotides line up with TRBD1. V dropped 5 bases and J dropped 6; count of bases not matched to a gene: 4. CDR1 SQVTM and CDR2 ANQGSEA come from the germline V gene. The CDR3 runs 12 residues. CDR3 in amino acids: CSVRTGEDGYTF. The CDR3 bases are TGCAGCGTTCGGACAGGGGAGGATGGCTACACCTTC.

This chain uses TRBV6-5 with TRBJ2-7; 7 bases fit TRBD2. Germline loops: CDR1 MNHEY, CDR2 SVGAGI. CDR3 size: 14 residues. V shed 6 bases, J shed 4 bases, and the junction held 9 bases outside the gene matches. The CDR3 DNA sequence: TGTGCCAGCAGACCTCTTGCGGGAGCGTACGAGCAGTACTTC. Translation gives CASRPLAGAYEQYF.

The J gene is TRBJ2-7, the V gene TRBV7-6; D call uncertain. The germline V gene encodes CDR1 SGHVS and CDR2 FNYEAQ. The CDR3 covers 13 residues. Trimming stripped 0 bases from V and 4 bases from J, with 7 bases between. CDR3 amino acids: CASSLAEQYEQYF. The CDR3 DNA follows: TGTGCCAGCAGCTTAGCAGAACAGTACGAGCAGTACTTC.